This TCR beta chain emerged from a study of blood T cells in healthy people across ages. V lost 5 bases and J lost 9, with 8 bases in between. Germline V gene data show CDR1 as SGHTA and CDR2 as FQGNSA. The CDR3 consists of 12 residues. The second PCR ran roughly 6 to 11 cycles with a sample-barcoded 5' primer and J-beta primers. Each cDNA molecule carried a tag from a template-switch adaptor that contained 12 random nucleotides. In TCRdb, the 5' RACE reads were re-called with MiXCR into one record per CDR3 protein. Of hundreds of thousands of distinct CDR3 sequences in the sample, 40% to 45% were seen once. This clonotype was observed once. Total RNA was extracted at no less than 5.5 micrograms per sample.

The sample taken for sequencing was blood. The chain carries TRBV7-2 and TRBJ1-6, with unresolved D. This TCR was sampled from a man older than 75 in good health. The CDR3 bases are TGTGCCAGCAGCCACTCAAGTTCACCCCTCCACTTT. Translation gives CASSHSSSPLHF.